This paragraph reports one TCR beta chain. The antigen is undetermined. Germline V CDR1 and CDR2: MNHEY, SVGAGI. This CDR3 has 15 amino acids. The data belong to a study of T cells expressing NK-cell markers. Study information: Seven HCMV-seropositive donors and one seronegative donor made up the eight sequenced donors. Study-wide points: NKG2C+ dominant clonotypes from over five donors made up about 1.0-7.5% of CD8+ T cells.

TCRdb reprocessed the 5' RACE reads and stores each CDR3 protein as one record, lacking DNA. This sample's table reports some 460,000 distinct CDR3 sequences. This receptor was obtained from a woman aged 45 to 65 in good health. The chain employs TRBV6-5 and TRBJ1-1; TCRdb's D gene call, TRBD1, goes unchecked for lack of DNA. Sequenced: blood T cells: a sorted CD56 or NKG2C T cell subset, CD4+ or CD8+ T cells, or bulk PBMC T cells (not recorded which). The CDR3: CASRRGSGVNTEAFF.